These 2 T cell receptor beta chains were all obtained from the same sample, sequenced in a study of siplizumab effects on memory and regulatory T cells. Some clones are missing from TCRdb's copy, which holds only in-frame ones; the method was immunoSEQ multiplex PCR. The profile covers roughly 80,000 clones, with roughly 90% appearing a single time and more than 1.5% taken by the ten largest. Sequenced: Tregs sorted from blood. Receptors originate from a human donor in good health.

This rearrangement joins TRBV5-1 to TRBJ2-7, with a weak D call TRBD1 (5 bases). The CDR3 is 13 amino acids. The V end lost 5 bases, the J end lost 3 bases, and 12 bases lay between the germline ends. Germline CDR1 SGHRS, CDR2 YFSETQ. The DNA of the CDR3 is TGCGCCAGCAGACATGACAGCGACTACGAGCAGTACTTC. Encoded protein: CASRHDSDYEQYF.

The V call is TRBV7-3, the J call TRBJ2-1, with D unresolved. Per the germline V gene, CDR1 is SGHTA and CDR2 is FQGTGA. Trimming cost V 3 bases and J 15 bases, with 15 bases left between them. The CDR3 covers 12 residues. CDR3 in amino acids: CASSFALKGGFF. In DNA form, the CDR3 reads TGTGCCAGCAGCTTTGCCCTAAAGGGCGGGTTCTTC. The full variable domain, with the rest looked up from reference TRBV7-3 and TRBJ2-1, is GAGVSQTPSNKVTEKGKYVELRCDPISGHTALYWYRQSLGQGPEFLIYFQGTGAADDSGLPNDRFFAVRPEGSVSTLKIQRTERGDSAVYLCASSFALKGGFFGPGTRLTVL.